The present T cell receptor (beta chain) was sequenced within a study of T cell responses to AZD1222 COVID-19 vaccine. Method: immunoSEQ multiplex PCR; TCRdb's copy keeps in-frame clones and lacks some. The sample has about 260,000 clones, over 85% seen once. The CDR3 has 12 residues. V was trimmed by 2 bases and J by 3 bases, leaving 6 bases between them. Germline CDR1 and CDR2: SQVTM and ANQGSEA. Sequenced material: peripheral blood, taken on day 0 of AZD1222 vaccination. The chain is built from TRBV29-1 and TRBJ2-3; no clear D gene. The TCR comes from an adult in good health. CDR3 coding DNA: TGCAGCGTTGAACCGGTGACAGATACGCAGTATTTT. Residues: CSVEPVTDTQYF.